This T cell receptor beta chain emerged from a study of CD8+CD57+ T cells in acquired aplastic anemia. Study summary: An average of roughly 3 ug of DNA was obtained from sorted CD4+ and CD8+ cells.

Genomic DNA provided the template from which TCR beta VDJ and CDR3 profiles were obtained. TCRdb reprocessed the reads with MiXCR, giving one entry per CDR3 protein. The profile shows approximately 81,000 distinct CDR3 sequences, more than 40% of them singletons. This clonotype has a count of ten or more. The target antigen is unknown. Findings and caveats of the study: Patients and controls shared roughly 31 CD8+ CDR3 sequences, highly expressed in patients.

V was clipped by 10 bases and J by 1 base; unmatched bases: 8. This CDR3 is built from 14 residues. Germline V CDR1 and CDR2: ENHRY, SYGVKD. Sequences were obtained from sorted CD4+, CD8+, or CD8+CD57+ T cells (not recorded which) from PBMCs. The chain couples TRBV10-3 to TRBJ2-7; 9 positions agree with TRBD2. This sequence originates from a human donor in good health, serving as a control. The CDR3 coding sequence is TGTGCCAGCGTAGCGGGAGCGGGTTCCTACGAGCAGTACTTC. It yields the protein CASVAGAGSYEQYF.